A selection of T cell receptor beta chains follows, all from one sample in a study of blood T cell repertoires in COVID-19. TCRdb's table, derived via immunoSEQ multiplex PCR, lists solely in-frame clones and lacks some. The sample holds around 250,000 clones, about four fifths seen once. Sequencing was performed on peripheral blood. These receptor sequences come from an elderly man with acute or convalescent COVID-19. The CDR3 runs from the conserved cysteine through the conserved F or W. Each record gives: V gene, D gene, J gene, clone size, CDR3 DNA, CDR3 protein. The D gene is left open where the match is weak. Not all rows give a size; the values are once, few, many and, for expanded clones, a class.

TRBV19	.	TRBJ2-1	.	TGTGCCAGTAGTATAGTGGCGGGACCACTATACAATGAGCAGTTCTTC	CASSIVAGPLYNEQFF
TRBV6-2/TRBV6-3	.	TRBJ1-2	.	TGTGCCAGCAGTTATCTGAACTATGGCTACACCTTC	CASSYLNYGYTF
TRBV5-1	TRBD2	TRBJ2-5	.	TGCGCCAGCAGCCATCTAGCGGGAGGCCAAGAGACCCAGTACTTC	CASSHLAGGQETQYF
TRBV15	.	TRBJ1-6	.	TGTGCCACCACACAATCGAGCCGGGGGGGTTCACCCCTCCACTTT	CATTQSSRGGSPLHF
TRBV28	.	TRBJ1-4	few	TGTGCCAGCAGTCCACCTCTAAATGAAAAACTGTTTTTT	CASSPPLNEKLFF
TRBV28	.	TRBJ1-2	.	TGTGCCAGCAGTTTATTGGGGATCAAGGGAGAAGGCTACACCTTC	CASSLLGIKGEGYTF
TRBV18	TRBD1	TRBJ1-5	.	TGTGCCAGCTCGACGACAGGGGGCCAGCCCCAGCATTTT	CASSTTGGQPQHF
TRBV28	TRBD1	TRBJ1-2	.	TGTGCCAGCAGGCCCAACCCGGGACAGGCGGGCTACACCTTC	CASRPNPGQAGYTF
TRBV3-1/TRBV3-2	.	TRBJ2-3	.	TGTGCCAGCAGCCCCGTAGCGGTGAGTGATACGCAGTATTTT	CASSPVAVSDTQYF
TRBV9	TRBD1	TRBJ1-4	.	TGTGCCAGCAGCGACCAAACAGGGGGCGACCGTGAAAAACTGTTTTTT	CASSDQTGGDREKLFF
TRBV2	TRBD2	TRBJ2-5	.	TGTGCCAGCAGTGAAGGGACTAGCGCCGTCCGGGAGACCCAGTACTTC	CASSEGTSAVRETQYF
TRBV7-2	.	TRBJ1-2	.	TGTGCCAGCAGCTTAGGGGGTACAGGGCTGGTACACTATGGCTACACCTTC	CASSLGGTGLVHYGYTF
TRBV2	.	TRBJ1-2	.	TGTGCCACCAGGTTTTCGGACTATGGCTACACCTTC	CATRFSDYGYTF
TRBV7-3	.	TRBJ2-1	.	TGTGCCAGCAGCCCCCTCGGGGTCTCCTACAATGAGCAGTTCTTC	CASSPLGVSYNEQFF
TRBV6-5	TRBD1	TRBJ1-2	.	TGTGCCAGCAGTAAACAGGGGGAGGCTGGCTACACCTTC	CASSKQGEAGYTF
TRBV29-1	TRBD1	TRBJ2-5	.	TGCAGCGTTGAGGGGACAGGGACCGAGACCCAGTACTTC	CSVEGTGTETQYF
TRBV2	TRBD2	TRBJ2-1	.	TGTGCCAGCACCATAGCGGGAGGGCCCCGAAATGAGCAGTTCTTC	CASTIAGGPRNEQFF
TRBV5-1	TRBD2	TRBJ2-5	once	TGCGCCAGCAGCCGCGGACTAGCGGAGGGTCAAGAGACCCAGTACTTC	CASSRGLAEGQETQYF
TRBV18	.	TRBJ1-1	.	TGTGCCAGCTCACCAGGGATGGACAGAGCGAACACTGAAGCTTTCTTT	CASSPGMDRANTEAFF
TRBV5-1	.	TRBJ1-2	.	TGCGCCAGCAGCTTGGACGCCGGGGGATATGGCTACACCTTC	CASSLDAGGYGYTF
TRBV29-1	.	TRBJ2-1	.	TGCAGCGTTTGCGGGACCCAAATCTACAATGAGCAGTTCTTC	CSVCGTQIYNEQFF
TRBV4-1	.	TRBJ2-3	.	TGCGCCAGCAGCCAAGACCGGGATACGCAGTATTTT	CASSQDRDTQYF
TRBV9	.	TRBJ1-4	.	TGTGCCAGCAGCGAGGGCAGGGGTTTTTCGATTGGAGAAAAACTGTTTTTT	CASSEGRGFSIGEKLFF
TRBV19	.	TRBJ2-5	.	TGTGCCAGTAGTATTACCCGGAGGGAGACCCAGTACTTC	CASSITRRETQYF
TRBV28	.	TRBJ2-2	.	TGTGCCAGCAGTGCGACCGGGGAGCTGTTTTTT	CASSATGELFF
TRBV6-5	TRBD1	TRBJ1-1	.	TGTGCCAGCAGCCCCACAGGGGGTGGCACTGAAGCTTTCTTT	CASSPTGGGTEAFF
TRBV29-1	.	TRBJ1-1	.	TGCAGCGTCCCCGGTGGGGGGGGCGCGGGCACTGAAGCTTTCTTT	CSVPGGGGAGTEAFF
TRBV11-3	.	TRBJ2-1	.	TGTGCCAGCAGCTTAGAGGGGCAGCATTGGGCCGAGCAGTTCTTC	CASSLEGQHWAEQFF
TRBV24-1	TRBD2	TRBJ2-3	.	TGTGCCACCAGTGAGGCTAGCGGGAAAAACACAGATACGCAGTATTTT	CATSEASGKNTDTQYF
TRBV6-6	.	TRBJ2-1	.	TGTGCCAGCAGTTACTCGACTAGGGAGCAGTTCTTC	CASSYSTREQFF
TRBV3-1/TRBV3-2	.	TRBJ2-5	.	TGTGCCAGCAGCCAAGGAGGCAGGGGTCAGCTTGAGGCCCAGTACTTC	CASSQGGRGQLEAQYF
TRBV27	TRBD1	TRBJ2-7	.	TGTGCCAGCAGTTTGAGGTCCGGGACAGGCTCCTACGAGCAGTACTTC	CASSLRSGTGSYEQYF
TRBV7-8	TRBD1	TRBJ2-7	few	TGTGCCAGCAGCACAATAGGGGGCCCCTACGAGCAGTACTTC	CASSTIGGPYEQYF
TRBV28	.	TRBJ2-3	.	TGTGCCAGCAGTTCCGCCGGGACTAGCACAGATACGCAGTATTTT	CASSSAGTSTDTQYF
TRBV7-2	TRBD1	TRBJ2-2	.	TGTGCCAGCAGCTTAGCGGGACAGGGGGTTAACACCGGGGAGCTGTTTTTT	CASSLAGQGVNTGELFF
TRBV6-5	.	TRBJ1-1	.	TGTGCCAGCAGTTCCAGGGTTAACCCCTTCGGGAGTGAAGCTTTCTTT	CASSSRVNPFGSEAFF
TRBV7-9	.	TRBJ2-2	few	TGTGCCAGCAGCCCGACCGGGGAGCTGTTTTTT	CASSPTGELFF
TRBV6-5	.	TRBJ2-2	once	TGTGCCAGCAGGTACCAGAGGACAGTGGACACCGGGGAGCTGTTTTTT	CASRYQRTVDTGELFF
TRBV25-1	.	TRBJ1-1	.	TGTGCCAGCAGTAACGGGGGTAGGGGCACTGAAGCTTTCTTT	CASSNGGRGTEAFF
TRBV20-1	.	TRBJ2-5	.	TGCAGTGCTCCCGACTGGGAGACCCAGTACTTC	CSAPDWETQYF
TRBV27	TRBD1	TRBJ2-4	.	TGTGCCAGCAGTCCGACCCCAACGGGACAGGGTAGAAACATTCAGTACTTC	CASSPTPTGQGRNIQYF
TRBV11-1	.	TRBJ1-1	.	TGTGCCAGCAGCTTTCACAGGAACACTGAAGCTTTCTTT	CASSFHRNTEAFF
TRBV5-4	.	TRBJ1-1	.	TGTGCCAGCAACCGGGCGGGGTTGGTCACTGAAGCTTTCTTT	CASNRAGLVTEAFF
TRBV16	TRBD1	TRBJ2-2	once	TGTGCCAGCAGCCAATTCGCCGGACAGGGGACCGGGGAGCTGTTTTTT	CASSQFAGQGTGELFF
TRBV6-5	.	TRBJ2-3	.	TGTGCCAGCCTTACAGGGAGTTCCACAGATACGCAGTATTTT	CASLTGSSTDTQYF
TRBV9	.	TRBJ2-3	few	TGTGCCAGCAGCGCCCTAGTCCTCCCCGTCGATACGCAGTATTTT	CASSALVLPVDTQYF